One and the same sample provided the 14 T cell receptor beta chains below, sequenced in a study of T cell repertoires in cytomegalovirus infection. TCRdb redid the calling of the reads with MiXCR, one entry per CDR3 protein. The sample holds about 490,000 distinct CDR3 sequences, around 11% seen once. The sequenced sample consisted of PBMCs. These receptors were collected from a human donor in good health (CMV status not recorded). Some clones in this sample may be carry-over from other donors' samples.

The chain links TRBV30 to TRBJ1-1, with TRBD1 as a possible D gene (5 bases). Germline values: CDR1 GTSNPN, CDR2 SVGIG (reference sequence). The CDR3 contains 14 residues. Trimming stripped 5 bases from V and 0 bases from J, with 13 bases between. Here the CDR3 reads CAWFVGGMNTEAFF. CDR3 nucleotides: TGTGCCTGGTTTGTCGGGGGAATGAACACTGAAGCTTTCTTT. Using reference TRBV30 and TRBJ1-1 for the parts outside the CDR3, the full variable domain is SQTIHQWPATLVQPVGSPLSLECTVEGTSNPNLYWYRQAAGRGLQLLFYSVGIGQISSEVPQNLSASRPQDRQFILSSKKLLLSDSGFYLCAWFVGGMNTEAFFGQGTRLTVV.

This clonotype was detected many times. V is TRBV19 and J is TRBJ2-3; unclear D gene. Trimming pared 4 bases from V and 3 bases from J, leaving 14 bases between. The CDR3 sequence is 15 residues long. Looked up from germline, CDR1 is LNHDA and CDR2 is SQIVND (reference sequence). CDR3 amino acids: CASSTSQGPTDTQYF. In nucleotides, the CDR3 is TGTGCCAGTAGTACCTCGCAAGGGCCTACAGATACGCAGTATTTT.

This clonotype showed up many times. This chain joins TRBV28 and TRBJ1-3; possible D gene TRBD1, 6 bases. V gave up 8 bases and J gave up 3 bases, with 11 bases separating them. Germline V gives CDR1 MDHEN, CDR2 SYDVKM. The CDR3 consists of 13 residues. The CDR3 spells CASLNRVGNTIYF. The CDR3, as DNA: TGTGCCAGCTTAAACAGGGTTGGAAACACCATATATTTT.

This clonotype was counted ten times or more. This rearrangement joins TRBV5-1 to TRBJ1-6, with D possibly being TRBD1 (5 bases). The CDR3 is made up of 16 amino acids. Germline CDR1 reads SGHRS; CDR2 reads YFSETQ. The germline V and J ends were trimmed by 0 bases and 2 bases, with 9 bases remaining between them. CDR3: CASSLDRGTYNSPLHF. CDR3 nucleotides: TGCGCCAGCAGCTTGGATAGGGGCACCTATAATTCACCCCTCCACTTT.

The rearrangement links TRBV20-1 to TRBJ1-1; 11 bases agree with TRBD1. Germline values: CDR1 DFQATT, CDR2 SNEGSKA (reference sequence). The trim removed 3 bases at V and 0 bases at J, leaving 6 bases unmatched. The CDR3 totals 16 residues. The CDR3 protein is CSARPWDRGMNTEAFF. The CDR3 bases are TGCAGTGCTAGGCCCTGGGACAGGGGGATGAACACTGAAGCTTTCTTT.

The DNA for the CDR3 is TGTGCCAGTAGTACCAAAGGGGGATCGTCAGCTTTCTTT. This codes for CASSTKGGSSAFF. The V and J genes are TRBV19 and TRBJ1-1, with D possibly TRBD1 on 6 matching bases. Germline loops: CDR1 LNHDA, CDR2 SQIVND (reference sequence). The CDR3 covers 13 residues. V was trimmed by 4 bases and J by 10 bases, leaving 16 bases between them. The variable domain in full, with the rest retrieved from reference TRBV19 and TRBJ1-1, is DGGITQSPKYLFRKEGQNVTLSCEQNLNHDAMYWYRQDPGQGLRLIYYSQIVNDFQKGDIAEGYSVSREKKESFPLTVTSAQKNPTAFYLCASSTKGGSSAFFGQGTRLTVV.

This clonotype came up a few times. The J gene is TRBJ2-6, the V gene TRBV20-1; D is perhaps TRBD2 (7 bases). The germline gives CDR1 DFQATT, CDR2 SNEGSKA (reference sequence). The V end was cut by 6 bases, the J end by 3 bases, with 18 bases between. The CDR3 consists of 16 residues. DNA of the CDR3: TGCAGTGCCCAAGGAGGGGGGGTAGGTGGGGCCAACGTCCTGACTTTC. Protein sequence: CSAQGGGVGGANVLTF.

This clonotype was counted a few times. The CDR3 is CASSRGVLYQETQYF. As DNA, the CDR3 is TGTGCCAGCAGCCGGGGAGTCCTGTACCAAGAGACCCAGTACTTC. V usage is TRBV6-5 and J usage is TRBJ2-5; weak D call: TRBD2 (5 bases). With 6 bases removed from V and 0 bases from J, the gap between germline ends came to 14 bases. CDR1 is MNHEY, CDR2 SVGAGI, per germline. There are 15 residues in the CDR3.

Worth noting for this clonotype: Given a much more abundant clone one base away, this may be a read error. Because the CDR3 is missing its conserved closing phenylalanine or tryptophan, this is likely a read error. This chain links TRBV28 with TRBJ1-1; 7 nucleotides line up with TRBD1. The CDR3 runs to 14 residues. V lost 5 bases, J lost 1 base, and 4 bases stayed unmatched. Per germline, CDR1 MDHEN and CDR2 SYDVKM. The CDR3 nucleotides read TGTGCCAGCAGTAAGACAGGGCCGAACACTGAAGCTTTCCTT. Residues: CASSKTGPNTEAFL.

The rearrangement uses TRBV9 and TRBJ2-1; maybe TRBD2 (7 bases). Trimming shortened V by 2 bases and J by 7 bases, and 16 bases separated the two germline ends. This CDR3 comprises 15 residues. CDR1 SGDLS and CDR2 YYNGEE come from the germline V gene. The CDR3 DNA reads as TGTGCCAGCAGCGTTGGGCGGGGAGGGGGGAATGAGCAGTTCTTC. Translation: CASSVGRGGGNEQFF.

This clonotype was recorded many times. CDR3 in amino acids: CASSQQWGAYEQYF. The DNA for the CDR3 is TGTGCCAGCAGCCAACAGTGGGGCGCCTACGAGCAGTACTTC. This chain joins TRBV14 and TRBJ2-7; the D gene is possibly TRBD1 (5 bases). CDR3 length: 14 amino acids. Per germline, CDR1 SGHDN and CDR2 FVKESK. V gave up 2 bases and J gave up 2 bases, with 10 bases separating them.

In its sample, this clonotype was seen many times. The chain joins TRBV19 to TRBJ1-5; D is unclear. V was clipped by 5 bases and J by 0 bases, with 14 bases between them. The CDR3 runs 16 residues. Germline-derived CDR1 and CDR2 are LNHDA and SQIVND (reference sequence). This chain's CDR3 is CASSASWTASNQPQHF. In DNA form, the CDR3 reads TGTGCCAGTAGTGCCTCTTGGACCGCTAGCAATCAGCCCCAGCATTTT. The variable domain in full, completed from reference TRBV19 and TRBJ1-5, reads DGGITQSPKYLFRKEGQNVTLSCEQNLNHDAMYWYRQDPGQGLRLIYYSQIVNDFQKGDIAEGYSVSREKKESFPLTVTSAQKNPTAFYLCASSASWTASNQPQHFGDGTRLSIL.

The table lists this clonotype with many counts. The chain has TRBV7-2 and TRBJ2-3; a weak D match, TRBD1 (6 bases). Trimming shortened V by 4 bases and J by 2 bases, and 10 bases separated the two germline ends. The germline V gene encodes CDR1 SGHTA and CDR2 FQGNSA. The CDR3 runs 14 residues. The CDR3 region is CASSSGTPTDTQYF. The CDR3 DNA reads TGTGCCAGCAGCTCCGGGACACCCACAGATACGCAGTATTTT.

This clonotype was detected many times. V gene TRBV12-3 or TRBV12-4 combines with J gene TRBJ2-5; 8 bases line up with TRBD1. The J segment lost 4 bases and the V segment lost 6 bases, leaving 7 bases of the junction unmatched. The CDR3 has 14 amino acids. CDR3 DNA sequence: TGTGCCAGCAGACCTTCCGGGACAGGAGAGACCCAGTACTTC. Its protein product is CASRPSGTGETQYF.